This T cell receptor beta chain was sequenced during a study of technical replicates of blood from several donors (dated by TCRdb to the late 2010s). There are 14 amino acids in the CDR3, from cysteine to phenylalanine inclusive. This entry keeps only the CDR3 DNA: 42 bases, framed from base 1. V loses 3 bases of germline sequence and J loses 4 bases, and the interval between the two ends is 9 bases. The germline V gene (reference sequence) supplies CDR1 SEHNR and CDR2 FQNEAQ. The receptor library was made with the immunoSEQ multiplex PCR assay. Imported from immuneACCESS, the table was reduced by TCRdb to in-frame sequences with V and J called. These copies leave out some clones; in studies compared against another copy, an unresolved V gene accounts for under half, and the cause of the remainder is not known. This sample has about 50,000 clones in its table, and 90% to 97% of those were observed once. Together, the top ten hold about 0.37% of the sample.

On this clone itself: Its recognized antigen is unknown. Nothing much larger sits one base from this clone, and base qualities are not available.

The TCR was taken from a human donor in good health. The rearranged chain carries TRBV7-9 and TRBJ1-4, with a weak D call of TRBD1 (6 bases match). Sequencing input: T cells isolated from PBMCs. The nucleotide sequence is TGTGCCAGCAGCTTTACAGGGCGTAATGAAAAACTGTTTTTT. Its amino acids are CASSFTGRNEKLFF.